A selection of T cell receptor beta chains follows, all from one sample in a study of T cell responses to AZD1222 COVID-19 vaccine. The table came from immunoSEQ multiplex PCR; TCRdb's copy has only in-frame clones and leaves some out. The sample lists under 150,000 clones, roughly nine tenths occurring once. The input for sequencing was peripheral blood, taken 28 days after the second AZD1222 dose. All receptors derive from an adult who received the AZD1222 COVID-19 vaccine. The CDR3 runs from the conserved cysteine through the conserved F or W. A D gene is named only where the DNA matches it firmly. Clone size is shown for a subset of rows, as once, few, many or a class of expanded clone.

v_call	cdr3_length	clone_size	j_call	d_call	cdr3_nt	cdr3_aa
TRBV7-6	15	NA	TRBJ1-1	TRBD1	TGTGCCAGCAGCTCGCGACAGGGAGGGAACACTGAAGCTTTCTTT	CASSSRQGGNTEAFF
TRBV6-2/TRBV6-3	14	NA	TRBJ2-4	NA	TGTGCCAGCAGTTCTTCCGGGGTCAAAAACATTCAGTACTTC	CASSSSGVKNIQYF
TRBV11-2	15	NA	TRBJ2-7	TRBD2	TGTGCCAGCAGCTTTACTAGCGGGTATTCCTACGAGCAGTACTTC	CASSFTSGYSYEQYF
TRBV10-2	15	NA	TRBJ2-3	TRBD1	TGCGCCAGCAGCCGGGGACAGCCAACCACAGATACGCAGTATTTT	CASSRGQPTTDTQYF
TRBV4-1	14	NA	TRBJ1-4	NA	TGCGCCAGCAGCCAAGTCGGGACTAATGAAAAACTGTTTTTT	CASSQVGTNEKLFF
TRBV27	15	NA	TRBJ1-5	NA	TGTGCCAGCAGTTTTGTCGGCCTCGCGAATCAGCCCCAGCATTTT	CASSFVGLANQPQHF
TRBV19	14	NA	TRBJ2-2	NA	TGTGCCAGCCATTCGGACGCGAACACCGGGGAGCTGTTTTTT	CASHSDANTGELFF
TRBV5-5	13	NA	TRBJ2-5	NA	TGTGCCAGCAGCCGGACAGACCAAGAGACCCAGTACTTC	CASSRTDQETQYF
TRBV12-5	16	NA	TRBJ1-6	TRBD1	TGTGCTAGTGGTTCAGCTCAAGGACAGGGGAATTCAGGCCTCCACTTT	CASGSAQGQGNSGLHF
TRBV3-1/TRBV3-2	16	NA	TRBJ2-1	NA	TGTGCCAGCAGTGATAAGACGGGGAGTTCTTACAATGAGCAGTTCTTC	CASSDKTGSSYNEQFF
TRBV7-2	16	once	TRBJ1-5	TRBD1	TGTGCCAGCAGCTTCCTGGGAGGGGGCAACAATCAGCCCCAGCATTTT	CASSFLGGGNNQPQHF
TRBV6-5	15	once	TRBJ2-1	TRBD2	TGTGCCAGCAATGCGGAAGCGGGGGTCGGGAATGAGCAGTTCTTC	CASNAEAGVGNEQFF
TRBV3-1/TRBV3-2	15	NA	TRBJ1-3	NA	TGTGCCAGCAGCCCGAGGGGGGGAATTGGAAACACCATATATTTT	CASSPRGGIGNTIYF
TRBV7-2	13	NA	TRBJ1-2	NA	TGTGCCAGCAGCACCCGACAGGACTATGGCTACACCTTC	CASSTRQDYGYTF
TRBV5-6	14	few	TRBJ2-2	NA	TGTGCCAGCAGCCGCATCGTAACGGGCGGGGAGCTGTTTTTT	CASSRIVTGGELFF
TRBV5-6	14	NA	TRBJ1-2	TRBD1	TGTGCCAGCAGCCCGCCGACAGGGACAGATGGCTACACCTTC	CASSPPTGTDGYTF
TRBV13	15	NA	TRBJ2-1	TRBD2	TGTGCCAGCAGCTCGACAGTTGGACTAGCCCCTGAGCAGTTCTTC	CASSSTVGLAPEQFF
TRBV29-1	12	NA	TRBJ1-1	NA	TGCAGCGTCCCCGGTGGGAACACTGAAGCTTTCTTT	CSVPGGNTEAFF
TRBV27	12	NA	TRBJ2-2	TRBD1	TGTGCCAGCAGTTCGACAGGGAGGGAGCTGTTTTTT	CASSSTGRELFF
TRBV25-1	10	NA	TRBJ2-1	NA	TGTGCCAGCAGTGAAGGGCTTCTCCTCTTC	CASSEGLLLF
TRBV4-2	15	NA	TRBJ2-5	TRBD2	TGTGCCAGCCAGCCGAGCGGGGGCCTTCAAGAGACCCAGTACTTC	CASQPSGGLQETQYF
TRBV18	13	once	TRBJ1-5	NA	TGTGCCAGCTCACCAGCGCGCAATCAGCCCCAGCATTTT	CASSPARNQPQHF
TRBV4-1	15	NA	TRBJ1-1	NA	TGCGCCAGCAGCCAAGGCGGCGCGGTGAACACTGAAGCTTTCTTT	CASSQGGAVNTEAFF
TRBV3-1/TRBV3-2	12	NA	TRBJ2-3	NA	TGTGCCAGCAGCCTCGTTACAGATACGCAGTATTTT	CASSLVTDTQYF
TRBV11-2	16	NA	TRBJ2-5	NA	TGTGCCAGCAGCTTATTCCTGGGTAGACGGGGAGAGACCCAGTACTTC	CASSLFLGRRGETQYF
TRBV6-5	14	NA	TRBJ1-1	TRBD1	TGTGCCAGCAGTTACCTGTCCGGGACAGCTGAAGCTTTCTTT	CASSYLSGTAEAFF
TRBV7-9	17	NA	TRBJ2-6	NA	TGTGCCAGCAGCTCATCTGCTTTATTCTCTGGGGCCAACGTCCTGACTTTC	CASSSSALFSGANVLTF
TRBV5-6	14	NA	TRBJ1-1	NA	TGTGCCAGCAGCTTCGGCCACAGGAAAACTGAAGCTTTCTTT	CASSFGHRKTEAFF
TRBV7-9	16	NA	TRBJ2-7	TRBD1	TGTGCCAGCAGCTTCCCTGCCGGGACAGAAACCTACGAGCAGTACTTC	CASSFPAGTETYEQYF
TRBV5-8	15	once	TRBJ1-5	TRBD1	TGTGCCAGCAGCTTGTACGGGACAGGGGGTCAGCCCCAGCATTTT	CASSLYGTGGQPQHF
TRBV18	13	NA	TRBJ2-7	NA	TGTGCCAGCTCACCACGGGACTTCTACGAGCAGTACTTC	CASSPRDFYEQYF